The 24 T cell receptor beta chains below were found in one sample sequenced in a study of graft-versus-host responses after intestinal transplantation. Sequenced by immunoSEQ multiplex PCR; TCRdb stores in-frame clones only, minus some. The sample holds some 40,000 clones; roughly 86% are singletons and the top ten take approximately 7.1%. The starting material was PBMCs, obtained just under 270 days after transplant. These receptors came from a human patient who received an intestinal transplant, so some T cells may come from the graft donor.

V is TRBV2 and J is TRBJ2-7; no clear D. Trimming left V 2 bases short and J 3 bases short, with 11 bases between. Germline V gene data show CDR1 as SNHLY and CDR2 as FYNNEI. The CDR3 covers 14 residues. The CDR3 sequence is CASSERGRYYEQYF. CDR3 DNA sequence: TGTGCCAGCAGTGAACGAGGCAGGTACTACGAGCAGTACTTC.

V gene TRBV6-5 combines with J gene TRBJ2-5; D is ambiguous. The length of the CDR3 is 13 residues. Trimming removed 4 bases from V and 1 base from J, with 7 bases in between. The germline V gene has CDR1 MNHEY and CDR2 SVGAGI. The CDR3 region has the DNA TGTGCCAGCAGTTCGTACAGCCAAGAGACCCAGTACTTC. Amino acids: CASSSYSQETQYF.

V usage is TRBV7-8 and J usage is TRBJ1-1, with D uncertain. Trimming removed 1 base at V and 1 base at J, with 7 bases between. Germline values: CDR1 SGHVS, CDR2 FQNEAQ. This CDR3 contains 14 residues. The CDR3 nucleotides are TGTGCCAGCAGCTTAGGGCATGAGAACACTGAAGCTTTCTTT. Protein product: CASSLGHENTEAFF.

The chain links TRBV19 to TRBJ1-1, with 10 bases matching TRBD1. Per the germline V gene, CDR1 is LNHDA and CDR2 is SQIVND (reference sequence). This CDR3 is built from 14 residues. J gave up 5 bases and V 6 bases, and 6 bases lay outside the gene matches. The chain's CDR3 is CASSWTGGKTEAFF. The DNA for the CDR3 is TGTGCCAGTAGCTGGACAGGGGGGAAGACTGAAGCTTTCTTT.

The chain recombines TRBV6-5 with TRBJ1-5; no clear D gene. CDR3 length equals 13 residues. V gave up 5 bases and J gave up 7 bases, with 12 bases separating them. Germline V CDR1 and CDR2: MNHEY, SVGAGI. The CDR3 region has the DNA TGTGCCAGCAGTGAAGACCCCCTGCAGCCCCAGCATTTT. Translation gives CASSEDPLQPQHF.

CDR3 coding DNA: TGCGCCAGCAGCCGAGCTGGAACGACGGGGGAGCAGTACTTC. Encoded protein: CASSRAGTTGEQYF. The gene calls are TRBV4-1 and TRBJ2-7; TRBD2 is a possible D gene (5 bases). The V and J ends lost 4 bases and 7 bases respectively, with 17 bases between them. The germline gives CDR1 MGHRA, CDR2 YSYEKL. CDR3 size: 14 residues.

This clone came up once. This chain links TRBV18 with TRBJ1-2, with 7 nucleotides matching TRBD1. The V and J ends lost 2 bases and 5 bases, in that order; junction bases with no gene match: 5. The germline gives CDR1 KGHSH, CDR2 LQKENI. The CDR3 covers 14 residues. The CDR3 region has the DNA TGTGCCAGCTCACCAGGGACAGCCGAATATGGCTACACCTTC. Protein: CASSPGTAEYGYTF.

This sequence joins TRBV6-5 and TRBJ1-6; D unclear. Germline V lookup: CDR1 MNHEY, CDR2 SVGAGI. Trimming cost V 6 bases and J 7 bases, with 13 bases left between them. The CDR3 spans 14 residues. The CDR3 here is CASSLDGENSPLHF. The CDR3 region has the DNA TGTGCCAGCAGCCTGGACGGTGAGAATTCACCCCTCCACTTT.

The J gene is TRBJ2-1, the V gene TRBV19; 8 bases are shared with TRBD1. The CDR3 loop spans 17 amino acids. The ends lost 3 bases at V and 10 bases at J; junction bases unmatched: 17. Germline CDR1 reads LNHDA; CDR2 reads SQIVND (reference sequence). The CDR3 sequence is CASSMGRWTGILGEQFF. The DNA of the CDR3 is TGTGCCAGTAGTATGGGTCGTTGGACAGGGATTTTAGGGGAGCAGTTCTTC.

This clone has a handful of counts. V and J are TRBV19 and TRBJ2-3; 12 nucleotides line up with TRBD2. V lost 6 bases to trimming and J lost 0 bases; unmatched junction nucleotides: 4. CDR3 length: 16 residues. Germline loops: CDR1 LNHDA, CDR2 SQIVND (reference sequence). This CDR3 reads CASSIGLAGSTDTQYF. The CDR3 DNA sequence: TGTGCCAGTAGCATCGGACTAGCGGGGAGCACAGATACGCAGTATTTT.

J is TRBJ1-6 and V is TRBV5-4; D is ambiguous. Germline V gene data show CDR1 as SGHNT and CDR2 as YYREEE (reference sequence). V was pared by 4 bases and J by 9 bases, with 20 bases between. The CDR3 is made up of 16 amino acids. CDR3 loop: CASSPDGRAWLSPLHF. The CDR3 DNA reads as TGTGCCAGCAGCCCGGATGGGAGGGCCTGGCTTTCACCCCTCCACTTT.

Here the CDR3 reads CASSSYRARGYYGYTF. Written as DNA, the CDR3 is TGTGCCAGCAGCTCCTACCGGGCCCGGGGCTACTATGGCTACACCTTC. V gene TRBV13 combines with J gene TRBJ1-2; D might be TRBD1 (5 bases). The germline V gene encodes CDR1 PRHDT and CDR2 FYEKMQ (reference sequence). The CDR3 is 16 amino acids. Trimming removed 4 bases from V and 3 bases from J, with 18 bases in between.

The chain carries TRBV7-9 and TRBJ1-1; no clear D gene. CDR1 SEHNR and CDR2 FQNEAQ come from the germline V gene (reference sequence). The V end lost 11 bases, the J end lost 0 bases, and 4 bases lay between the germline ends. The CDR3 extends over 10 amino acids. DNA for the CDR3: TGTGCCGGCATGAACACTGAAGCTTTCTTT. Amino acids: CAGMNTEAFF.

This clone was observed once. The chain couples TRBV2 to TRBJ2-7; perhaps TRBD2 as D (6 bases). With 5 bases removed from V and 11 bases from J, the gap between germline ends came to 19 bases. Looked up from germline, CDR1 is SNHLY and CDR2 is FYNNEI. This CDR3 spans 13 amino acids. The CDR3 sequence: CASSPGRGGVEYF. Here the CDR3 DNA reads TGTGCCAGCAGTCCCGGCAGAGGAGGGGTAGAGTACTTC. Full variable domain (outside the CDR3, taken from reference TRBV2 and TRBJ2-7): EPEVTQTPSHQVTQMGQEVILRCVPISNHLYFYWYRQILGQKVEFLVSFYNNEISEKSEIFDDQFSVERPDGSNFTLKIRSTKLEDSAMYFCASSPGRGGVEYFGPGTRLTVT.

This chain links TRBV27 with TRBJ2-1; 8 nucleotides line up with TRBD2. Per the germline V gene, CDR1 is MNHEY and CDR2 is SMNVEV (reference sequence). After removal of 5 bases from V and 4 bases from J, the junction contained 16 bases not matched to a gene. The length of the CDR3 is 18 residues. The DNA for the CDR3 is TGTGCCAGCAGTCCAGCAACTTCACTAGCGGCCCTTTACAATGAGCAGTTCTTC. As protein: CASSPATSLAALYNEQFF.

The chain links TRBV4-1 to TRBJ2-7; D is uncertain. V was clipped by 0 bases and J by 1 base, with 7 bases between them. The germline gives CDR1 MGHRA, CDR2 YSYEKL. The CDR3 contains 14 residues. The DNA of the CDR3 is TGCGCCAGCAGCCAAGACAGCTATTCCTACGAGCAGTACTTC. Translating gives CASSQDSYSYEQYF.

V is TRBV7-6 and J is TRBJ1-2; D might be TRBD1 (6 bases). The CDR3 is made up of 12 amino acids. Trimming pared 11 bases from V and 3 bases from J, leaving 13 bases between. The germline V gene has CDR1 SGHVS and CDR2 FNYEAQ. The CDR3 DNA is TGTGCCTTTCTGGGGGCTCACTATGGCTACACCTTC. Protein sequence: CAFLGAHYGYTF.

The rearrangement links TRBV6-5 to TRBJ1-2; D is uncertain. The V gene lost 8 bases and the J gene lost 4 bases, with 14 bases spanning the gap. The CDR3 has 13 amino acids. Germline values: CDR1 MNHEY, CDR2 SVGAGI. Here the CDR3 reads CASHLTASYGYTF. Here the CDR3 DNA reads TGTGCCAGCCACTTAACAGCGAGCTATGGCTACACCTTC.

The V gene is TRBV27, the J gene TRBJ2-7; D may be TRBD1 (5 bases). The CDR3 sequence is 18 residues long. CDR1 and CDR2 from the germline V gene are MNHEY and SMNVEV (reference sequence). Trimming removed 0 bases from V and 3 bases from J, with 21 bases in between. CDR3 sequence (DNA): TGTGCCAGCAGTTTATCCCCCCGGCAGGGAACCTCTTTCTACGAGCAGTACTTC. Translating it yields CASSLSPRQGTSFYEQYF.

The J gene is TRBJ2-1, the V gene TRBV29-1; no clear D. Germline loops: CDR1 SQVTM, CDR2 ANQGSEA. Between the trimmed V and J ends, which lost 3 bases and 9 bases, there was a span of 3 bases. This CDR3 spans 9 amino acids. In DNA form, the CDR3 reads TGCAGCGTTGAGGCTGAGCAGTTCTTC. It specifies CSVEAEQFF.

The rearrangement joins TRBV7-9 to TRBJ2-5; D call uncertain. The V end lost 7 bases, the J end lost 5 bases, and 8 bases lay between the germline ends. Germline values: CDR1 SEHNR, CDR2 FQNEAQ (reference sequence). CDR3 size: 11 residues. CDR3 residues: CASTYDETQYF. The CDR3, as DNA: TGTGCCAGCACCTACGACGAGACCCAGTACTTC.

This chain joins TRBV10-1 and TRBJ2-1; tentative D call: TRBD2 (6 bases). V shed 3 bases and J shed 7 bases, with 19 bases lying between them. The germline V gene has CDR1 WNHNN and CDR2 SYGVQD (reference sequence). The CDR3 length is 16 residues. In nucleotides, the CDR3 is TGCGCCAGCAGTGACCCGGGGACGCGGGGTAGGAATGAGCAGTTCTTC. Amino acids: CASSDPGTRGRNEQFF.

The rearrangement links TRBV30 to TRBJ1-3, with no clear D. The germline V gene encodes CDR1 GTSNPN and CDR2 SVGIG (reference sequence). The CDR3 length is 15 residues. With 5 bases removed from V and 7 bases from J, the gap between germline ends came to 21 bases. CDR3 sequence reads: CAWVPPGSLGNTIYF. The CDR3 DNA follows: TGTGCCTGGGTCCCGCCGGGTAGTTTGGGGAACACCATATATTTT. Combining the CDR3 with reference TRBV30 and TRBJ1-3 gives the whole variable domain SQTIHQWPATLVQPVGSPLSLECTVEGTSNPNLYWYRQAAGRGLQLLFYSVGIGQISSEVPQNLSASRPQDRQFILSSKKLLLSDSGFYLCAWVPPGSLGNTIYFGEGSWLTVV.

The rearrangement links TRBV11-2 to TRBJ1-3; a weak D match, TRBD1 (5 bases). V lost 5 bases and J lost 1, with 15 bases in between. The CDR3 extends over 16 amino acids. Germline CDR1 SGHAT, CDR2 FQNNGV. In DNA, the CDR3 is TGTGCCAGCAGCAGCCGCAGGGAACATTCTGGAAACACCATATATTTT. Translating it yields CASSSRREHSGNTIYF.